The 20 T cell receptor beta chains reported below all come from one sample, sequenced in a study of vaccination effects on CD4 cells after COVID-19. No antigens are known for them. Generated by immunoSEQ multiplex PCR, the TCRdb table keeps only in-frame clones and is missing some. The sample includes tens of thousands of clones, approximately 75% of them seen just once. Pools of viral peptides were used by the ViraFEST assay to expand antigen-specific CD4+ T cells ahead of sequencing. Isolating CD4+ T cells followed about 11 days of culture. Vaccinated participants had no history of SARS-CoV-2 infection and tested negative for nucleocapsid antibodies. The sequences come from CD4+ T cells from PBMCs cultured with HCoV-OC43 spike peptides, collected before COVID-19 vaccination. The subset: HCoV-OC43 spike overlapping peptide pool stimulation. Receptors originate from a human donor who received a COVID-19 vaccine.

The V gene is TRBV24-1, the J gene TRBJ2-5, with a tentative D call TRBD2 (7 bases). Between the trimmed V and J ends, which lost 7 bases and 5 bases, there was a span of 16 bases. The CDR3 is made up of 14 amino acids. The V gene's germline CDR1 is KGHDR and CDR2 SFDVKD. CDR3 bases: TGTGCCACCAGGGGCGGGGGCGGACGGGAGACCCAGTACTTC. Translating gives CATRGGGGRETQYF.

The table lists this clone with a count of one. The chain carries TRBV6-5 and TRBJ2-3; TRBD2 aligns across 8 bases. The CDR3 is 16 amino acids. Trimming removed 0 bases from V and 5 bases from J; junction bases left unmatched: 7. Germline loops: CDR1 MNHEY, CDR2 SVGAGI. CDR3 residues: CASSYSSGGPGDTQYF. In DNA, the CDR3 is TGTGCCAGCAGTTACTCGAGCGGGGGCCCAGGAGATACGCAGTATTTT.

This chain uses TRBV6-6 with TRBJ1-1, with unresolved D. The CDR3 spans 12 residues. The germline gives CDR1 MNHNY, CDR2 SVGAGI (reference sequence). Trimming cost V 2 bases and J 5 bases, with 6 bases left between them. The CDR3 sequence: CASSYQWTEAFF. The CDR3 DNA sequence: TGTGCCAGCAGTTACCAATGGACTGAAGCTTTCTTT.

V is TRBV6-5 and J is TRBJ1-1; D possibly corresponds to TRBD1 (5 bases). Germline CDR1 reads MNHEY; CDR2 reads SVGAGI. The CDR3 totals 14 residues. The V end was cut by 3 bases, the J end by 5 bases, with 13 bases between. CDR3 in amino acids: CASSYGTGVTEAFF. CDR3 nucleotide sequence: TGTGCCAGCAGTTATGGGACCGGGGTTACTGAAGCTTTCTTT.

The chain couples TRBV24-1 to TRBJ2-5; possibly TRBD1 for D (5 bases). CDR3 length: 14 residues. Germline CDR1 KGHDR, CDR2 SFDVKD. The ends were cut back, 3 bases at V and 5 bases at J, with 12 bases in the middle. The CDR3 nucleotides are TGTGCCACCAGTGATCCCCGACAGTTGGAGACCCAGTACTTC. Its protein is CATSDPRQLETQYF.

The chain combines TRBV28 with TRBJ2-5; 7 positions match TRBD1. Per germline, CDR1 MDHEN and CDR2 SYDVKM. The CDR3 sequence is 15 residues long. J lost 3 bases, V lost 6 bases, and 10 bases had no gene match. CDR3 DNA sequence: TGTGCCAGCAGAAAGGGACAGACCAGAAAAGAGACCCAGTACTTC. Translated: CASRKGQTRKETQYF. The variable domain in full, with the rest retrieved from reference TRBV28 and TRBJ2-5, is DVKVTQSSRYLVKRTGEKVFLECVQDMDHENMFWYRQDPGLGLRLIYFSYDVKMKEKGDIPEGYSVSREKKERFSLILESASTNQTSMYLCASRKGQTRKETQYFGPGTRLLVL.

This clone was detected once. Other DNA sequences in the same sample also yield this CDR3. The rearrangement links TRBV18 to TRBJ2-5; TRBD1 is a possible D gene (6 bases). V was trimmed by 1 base and J by 4 bases, leaving 7 bases between them. The length of the CDR3 is 13 residues. Germline lookup yields CDR1 KGHSH and CDR2 LQKENI. The CDR3 is CASSPRRGETQYF. The CDR3 bases are TGTGCCAGCTCACCACGCAGGGGAGAGACCCAGTACTTC.

The chain uses TRBV6-5 and TRBJ1-1, with a possible D match to TRBD1 (5 bases). Between the trimmed V and J ends, which lost 0 bases and 1 base, there was a span of 12 bases. The CDR3 runs 16 residues. Germline V lookup: CDR1 MNHEY, CDR2 SVGAGI. The CDR3 loop reads CASSYSMNRRNTEAFF. Here the CDR3 DNA reads TGTGCCAGCAGTTACTCGATGAACAGGCGGAACACTGAAGCTTTCTTT.

The chain links TRBV12-3 or TRBV12-4 to TRBJ1-6; D may be TRBD1 (6 bases). Trimming cost V 5 bases and J 10 bases, with 12 bases left between them. This CDR3 has 13 residues. The CDR3 protein is CASSTTGLSPLHF. CDR3 sequence (DNA): TGTGCCAGCAGTACCACAGGGCTCTCACCCCTCCACTTT.

Turning to this clone: At the DNA level, this CDR3 is encoded by other sequences in the same sample as well. The J gene is TRBJ1-5, the V gene TRBV18; 7 bases line up with TRBD1. There are 14 residues in the CDR3. The J segment lost 2 bases and the V segment lost 2 bases, leaving 0 bases of the junction unmatched. From germline, CDR1 is KGHSH and CDR2 LQKENI. CDR3 protein: CASSPGQGNQPQHF. In nucleotides, the CDR3 is TGTGCCAGCTCACCAGGACAGGGCAATCAGCCCCAGCATTTT.

V usage is TRBV4-1 and J usage is TRBJ1-1; D not resolved. Germline V lookup: CDR1 MGHRA, CDR2 YSYEKL. The CDR3 runs to 14 residues. V was clipped by 8 bases and J by 0 bases, with 13 bases between them. The CDR3 nucleotides are TGCGCCAGCTCTAGAGTAGGATTGAACACTGAAGCTTTCTTT. Translated, it gives CASSRVGLNTEAFF.

The rearrangement joins TRBV3-1 (or the pseudogene TRBV3-2) to TRBJ2-4; D might be TRBD2 (6 bases). Germline CDR1 and CDR2: LGHDT and YNNKEL (reference sequence). The CDR3 covers 14 residues. The germline V and J ends were trimmed by 4 bases and 2 bases, with 9 bases remaining between them. The CDR3: CASSLGGTKNIQYF. The CDR3 coding sequence is TGTGCCAGCAGCCTTGGGGGGACCAAAAACATTCAGTACTTC.

This chain connects TRBV7-2 to TRBJ1-3; D is unclear. This CDR3 comprises 14 residues. Germline V gene data show CDR1 as SGHTA and CDR2 as FQGNSA. With 3 bases removed from V and 0 bases from J, the gap between germline ends came to 6 bases. CDR3 DNA sequence: TGTGCCAGCAGCTTTAAGCCCTCTGGAAACACCATATATTTT. Translating gives CASSFKPSGNTIYF. The full variable domain, its missing parts supplied by reference TRBV7-2 and TRBJ1-3, is GAGVSQSPSNKVTEKGKDVELRCDPISGHTALYWYRQSLGQGLEFLIYFQGNSAPDKSGLPSDRFSAERTGGSVSTLTIQRTQQEDSAVYLCASSFKPSGNTIYFGEGSWLTVV.

The gene calls are TRBV9 and TRBJ2-2, with 11 nucleotides matching TRBD1. This CDR3 is built from 17 residues. Germline CDR1 SGDLS, CDR2 YYNGEE. With 4 bases clipped from V and 5 bases from J, the junction kept 10 bases outside the gene matches. The CDR3 sequence: CASSSLSGTGGTGELFF. The CDR3 DNA reads TGTGCCAGCAGCTCACTTTCCGGGACAGGGGGAACCGGGGAGCTGTTTTTT.

The chain has TRBV5-1 and TRBJ1-5, with unresolved D. The CDR3 sequence is 14 residues long. Trimming took 0 bases from V and 0 from J, leaving 4 bases between them. Per germline, CDR1 SGHRS and CDR2 YFSETQ. CDR3 DNA sequence: TGCGCCAGCAGCTTGGGGACTAGCAATCAGCCCCAGCATTTT. This gives the protein CASSLGTSNQPQHF.

This clone was seen more than once but under ten times. The CDR3: CASSVMNRGIAEAFF. The DNA of the CDR3 is TGTGCCAGCAGCGTTATGAACAGGGGGATCGCTGAAGCTTTCTTT. J is TRBJ1-1 and V is TRBV9; 8 bases fit TRBD1. The CDR3 sequence is 15 residues long. Germline V lookup: CDR1 SGDLS, CDR2 YYNGEE. The junction had 9 bases not matched to a gene; V was cut back by 2 bases and J by 6 bases. Full variable domain (remainder filled in from reference TRBV9 and TRBJ1-1): DSGVTQTPKHLITATGQRVTLRCSPRSGDLSVYWYQQSLDQGLQFLIQYYNGEERAKGNILERFSAQQFPDLHSELNLSSLELGDSALYFCASSVMNRGIAEAFFGQGTRLTVV.

The chain couples TRBV19 to TRBJ1-2, with 8 bases lining up with TRBD1. V was clipped by 6 bases and J by 4 bases; unmatched bases: 7. Germline lookup yields CDR1 LNHDA and CDR2 SQIVND (reference sequence). The CDR3 is 14 residues long. The chain's CDR3 is CASSTGGAVYGYTF. CDR3 in DNA: TGTGCCAGTAGCACAGGGGGGGCGGTCTATGGCTACACCTTC.

The chain combines TRBV10-1 with TRBJ2-1, with 13 bases that match TRBD2. Germline assignment: CDR1 WNHNN and CDR2 SYGVQD (reference sequence). This CDR3 has 15 residues. Trimming cost V 6 bases and J 5 bases; bases outside gene matches: 4. DNA for the CDR3: TGCGCCAGCAGGAAAGGGACTAGCGGGGACAATGAGCAGTTCTTC. Amino acid sequence: CASRKGTSGDNEQFF.

The genes are TRBV21-1 and TRBJ2-7; the table gives TRBD1 as D, unverified against the DNA. TRBV21-1 is given as a pseudogene. This CDR3 has 15 residues. As DNA, the CDR3 is TGTGCCAGCAGCGGAAAGGACAGGGCGTGCTACGAGCAGTACGTC. Amino acid sequence: CASSGKDRACYEQYV.

The V gene is TRBV7-2, the J gene TRBJ1-1, with 7 bases lining up with TRBD1. The germline V gene has CDR1 SGHTA and CDR2 FQGNSA. CDR3 length: 15 amino acids. The trim removed 5 bases at V and 2 bases at J, leaving 8 bases unmatched. The CDR3 nucleotides are TGTGCCAGCAGCATTACAGGGGACCGAAACACTGAAGCTTTCTTT. Its protein is CASSITGDRNTEAFF. Filled out from reference TRBV7-2 and TRBJ1-1, the complete variable domain reads GAGVSQSPSNKVTEKGKDVELRCDPISGHTALYWYRQSLGQGLEFLIYFQGNSAPDKSGLPSDRFSAERTGGSVSTLTIQRTQQEDSAVYLCASSITGDRNTEAFFGQGTRLTVV.